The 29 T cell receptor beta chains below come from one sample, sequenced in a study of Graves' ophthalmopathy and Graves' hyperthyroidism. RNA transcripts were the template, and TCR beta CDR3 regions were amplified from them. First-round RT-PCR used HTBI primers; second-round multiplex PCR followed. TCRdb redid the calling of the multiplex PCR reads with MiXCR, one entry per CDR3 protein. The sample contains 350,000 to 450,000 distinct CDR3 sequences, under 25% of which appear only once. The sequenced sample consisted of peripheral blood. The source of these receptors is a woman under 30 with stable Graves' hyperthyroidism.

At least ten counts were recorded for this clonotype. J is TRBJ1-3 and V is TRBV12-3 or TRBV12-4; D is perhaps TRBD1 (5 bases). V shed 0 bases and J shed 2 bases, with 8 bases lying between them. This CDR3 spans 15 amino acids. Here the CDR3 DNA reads TGTGCCAGCAGTTTAGCGGGGGTGACTGGAAACACCATATATTTT. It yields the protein CASSLAGVTGNTIYF.

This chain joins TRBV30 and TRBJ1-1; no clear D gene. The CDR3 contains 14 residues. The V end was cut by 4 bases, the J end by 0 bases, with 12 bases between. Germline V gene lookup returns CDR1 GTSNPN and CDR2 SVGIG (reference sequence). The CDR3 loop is CAWKRVALNTEAFF. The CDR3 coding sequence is TGTGCCTGGAAGAGGGTGGCCCTGAACACTGAAGCTTTCTTT.

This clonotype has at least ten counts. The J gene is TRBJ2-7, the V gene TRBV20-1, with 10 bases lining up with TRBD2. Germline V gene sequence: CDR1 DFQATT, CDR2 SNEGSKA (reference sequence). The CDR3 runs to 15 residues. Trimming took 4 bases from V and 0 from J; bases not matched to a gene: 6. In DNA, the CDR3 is TGCAGTGCTACAGGAGGGACTAGCGACTCCTACGAGCAGTACTTC. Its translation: CSATGGTSDSYEQYF.

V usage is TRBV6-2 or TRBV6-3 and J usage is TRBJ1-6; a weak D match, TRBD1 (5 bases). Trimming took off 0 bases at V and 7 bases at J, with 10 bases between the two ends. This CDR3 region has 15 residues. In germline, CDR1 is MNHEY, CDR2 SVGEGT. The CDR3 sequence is CASSYSGTANSPLHF. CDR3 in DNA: TGTGCCAGCAGTTACTCAGGGACGGCCAATTCACCCCTCCACTTT.

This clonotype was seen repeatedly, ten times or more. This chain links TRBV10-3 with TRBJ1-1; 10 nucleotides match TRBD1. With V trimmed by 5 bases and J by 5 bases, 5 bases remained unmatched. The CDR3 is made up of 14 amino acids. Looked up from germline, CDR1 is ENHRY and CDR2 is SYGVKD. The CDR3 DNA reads TGTGCCATCAGTCCCCGGACAGGGGGAACTGAAGCTTTCTTT. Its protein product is CAISPRTGGTEAFF.

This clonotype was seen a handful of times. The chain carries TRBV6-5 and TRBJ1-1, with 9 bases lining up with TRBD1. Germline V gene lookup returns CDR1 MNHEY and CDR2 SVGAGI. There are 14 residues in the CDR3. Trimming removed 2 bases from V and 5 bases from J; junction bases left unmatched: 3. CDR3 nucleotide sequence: TGTGCCAGCAGTTACCGGACAGGGGTAACTGAAGCTTTCTTT. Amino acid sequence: CASSYRTGVTEAFF.

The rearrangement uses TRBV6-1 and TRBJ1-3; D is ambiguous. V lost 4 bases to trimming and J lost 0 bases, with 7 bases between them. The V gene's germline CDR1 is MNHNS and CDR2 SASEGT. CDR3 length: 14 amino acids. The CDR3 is CASSGFASGNTIYF. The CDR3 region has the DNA TGTGCCAGCAGTGGGTTTGCCTCTGGAAACACCATATATTTT.

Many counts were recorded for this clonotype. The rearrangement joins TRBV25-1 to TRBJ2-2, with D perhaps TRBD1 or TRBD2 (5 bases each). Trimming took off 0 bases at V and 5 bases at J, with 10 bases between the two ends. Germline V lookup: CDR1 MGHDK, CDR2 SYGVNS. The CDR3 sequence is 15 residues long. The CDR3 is CASSEYVGVTGELFF. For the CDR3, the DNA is TGTGCCAGCAGTGAATATGTGGGGGTGACCGGGGAGCTGTTTTTT.

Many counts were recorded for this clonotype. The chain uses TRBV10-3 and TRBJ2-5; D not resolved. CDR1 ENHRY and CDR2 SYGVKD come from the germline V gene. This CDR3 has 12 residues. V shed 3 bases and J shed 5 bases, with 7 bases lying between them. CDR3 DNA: TGTGCCATCAGTGATAGTTCGGAGACCCAGTACTTC. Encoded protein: CAISDSSETQYF.

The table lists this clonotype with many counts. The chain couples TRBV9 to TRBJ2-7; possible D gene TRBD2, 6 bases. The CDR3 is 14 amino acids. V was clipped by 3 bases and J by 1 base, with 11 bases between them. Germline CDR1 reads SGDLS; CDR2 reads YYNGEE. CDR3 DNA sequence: TGTGCCAGCAGCGCTTCCGGGACTTCCTACGAGCAGTACTTC. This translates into CASSASGTSYEQYF.

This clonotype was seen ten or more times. The CDR3 coding sequence is TGTGCCAGCAGAAACCGGGACAGGGCTAATTCACCCCTCCACTTT. It yields the protein CASRNRDRANSPLHF. This chain joins TRBV11-2 and TRBJ1-6; 9 bases line up with TRBD1. Germline V lookup: CDR1 SGHAT, CDR2 FQNNGV. There are 15 residues in the CDR3. V was clipped by 6 bases and J by 6 bases; unmatched bases: 6. Supplemented by reference TRBV11-2 and TRBJ1-6, the full variable domain reads EAGVAQSPRYKIIEKRQSVAFWCNPISGHATLYWYQQILGQGPKLLIQFQNNGVVDDSQLPKDRFSAERLKGVDSTLKIQPAKLEDSAVYLCASRNRDRANSPLHFGNGTRLTVT.

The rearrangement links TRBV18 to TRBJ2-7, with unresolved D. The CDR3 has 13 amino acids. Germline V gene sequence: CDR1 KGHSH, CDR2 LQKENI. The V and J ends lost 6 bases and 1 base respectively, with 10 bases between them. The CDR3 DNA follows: TGTGCCAGCTCCCCCTGGGAATCCTACGAGCAGTACTTC. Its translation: CASSPWESYEQYF. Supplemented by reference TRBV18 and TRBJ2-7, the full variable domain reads NAGVMQNPRHLVRRRGQEARLRCSPMKGHSHVYWYRQLPEEGLKFMVYLQKENIIDESGMPKERFSAEFPKEGPSILRIQQVVRGDSAAYFCASSPWESYEQYFGPGTRLTVT.

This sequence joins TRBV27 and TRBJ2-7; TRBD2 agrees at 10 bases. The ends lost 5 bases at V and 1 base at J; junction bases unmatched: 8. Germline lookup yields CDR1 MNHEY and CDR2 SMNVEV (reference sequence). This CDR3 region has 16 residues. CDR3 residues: CASSTGTSVRSYEQYF. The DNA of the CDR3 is TGTGCCAGCAGTACCGGGACTAGCGTCCGTTCCTACGAGCAGTACTTC.

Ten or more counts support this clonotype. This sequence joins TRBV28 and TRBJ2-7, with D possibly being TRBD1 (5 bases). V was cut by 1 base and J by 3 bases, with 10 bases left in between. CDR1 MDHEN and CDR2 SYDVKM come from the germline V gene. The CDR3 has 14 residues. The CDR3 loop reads CASSLYSGHYEQYF. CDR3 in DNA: TGTGCCAGCAGTTTATATTCAGGACACTACGAGCAGTACTTC.

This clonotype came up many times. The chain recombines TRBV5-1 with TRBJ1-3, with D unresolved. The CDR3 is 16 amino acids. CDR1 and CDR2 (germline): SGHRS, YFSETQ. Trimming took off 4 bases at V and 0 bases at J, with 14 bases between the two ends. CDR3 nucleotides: TGCGCCAGCAGCGAATACTCCCAGAGCTCTGGAAACACCATATATTTT. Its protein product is CASSEYSQSSGNTIYF. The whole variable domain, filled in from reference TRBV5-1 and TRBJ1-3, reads KAGVTQTPRYLIKTRGQQVTLSCSPISGHRSVSWYQQTPGQGLQFLFEYFSETQRNKGNFPGRFSGRQFSNSRSEMNVSTLELGDSALYLCASSEYSQSSGNTIYFGEGSWLTVV.

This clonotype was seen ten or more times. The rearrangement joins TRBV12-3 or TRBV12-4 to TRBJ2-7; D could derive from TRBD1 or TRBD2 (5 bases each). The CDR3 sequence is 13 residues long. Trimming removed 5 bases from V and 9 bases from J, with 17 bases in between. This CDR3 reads CASSPGPAGGQYF. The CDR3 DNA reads TGTGCCAGCAGTCCAGGGCCAGCCGGAGGGCAGTACTTC.

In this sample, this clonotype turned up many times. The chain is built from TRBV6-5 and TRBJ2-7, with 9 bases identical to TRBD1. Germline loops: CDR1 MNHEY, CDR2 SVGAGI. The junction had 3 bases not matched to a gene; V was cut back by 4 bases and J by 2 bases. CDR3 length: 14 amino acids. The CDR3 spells CASSFWDRAYEQYF. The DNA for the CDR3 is TGTGCCAGCAGTTTCTGGGACAGGGCCTACGAGCAGTACTTC.

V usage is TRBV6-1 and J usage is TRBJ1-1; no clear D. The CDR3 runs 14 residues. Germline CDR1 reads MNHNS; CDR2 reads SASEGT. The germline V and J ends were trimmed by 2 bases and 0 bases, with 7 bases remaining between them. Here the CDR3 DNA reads TGTGCCAGCAGTGAAAGGGTTTTGAACACTGAAGCTTTCTTT. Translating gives CASSERVLNTEAFF.

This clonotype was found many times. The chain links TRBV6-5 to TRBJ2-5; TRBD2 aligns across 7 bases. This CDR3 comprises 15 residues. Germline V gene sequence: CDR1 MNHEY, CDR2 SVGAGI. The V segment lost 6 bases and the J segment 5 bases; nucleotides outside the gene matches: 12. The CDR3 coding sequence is TGTGCCAGCAGCAGTTACGTGGGCGGGAGTGAGACCCAGTACTTC. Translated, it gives CASSSYVGGSETQYF.

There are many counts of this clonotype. The CDR3 sequence is CASSWNSMNTEAFF. CDR3 in DNA: TGTGCCAGCAGCTGGAACAGCATGAACACTGAAGCTTTCTTT. The chain is built from TRBV11-2 and TRBJ1-1; D is uncertain. V was pared by 4 bases and J by 0 bases, with 9 bases between. There are 14 residues in the CDR3. In germline, CDR1 is SGHAT, CDR2 FQNNGV.

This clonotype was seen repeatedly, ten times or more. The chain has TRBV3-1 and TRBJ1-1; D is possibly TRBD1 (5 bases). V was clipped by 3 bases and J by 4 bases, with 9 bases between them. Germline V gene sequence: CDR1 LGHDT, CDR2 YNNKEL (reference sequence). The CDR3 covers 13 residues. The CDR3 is CASSQRGVTEAFF. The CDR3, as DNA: TGTGCCAGCAGCCAGAGGGGTGTCACTGAAGCTTTCTTT.

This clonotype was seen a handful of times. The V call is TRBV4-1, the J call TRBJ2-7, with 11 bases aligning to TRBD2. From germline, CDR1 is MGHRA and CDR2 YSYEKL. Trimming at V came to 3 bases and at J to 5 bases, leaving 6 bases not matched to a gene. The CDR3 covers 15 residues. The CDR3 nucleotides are TGCGCCAGCAGCCAGGTGCTACTAGCGGGAGACGAGCAGTACTTC. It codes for CASSQVLLAGDEQYF.

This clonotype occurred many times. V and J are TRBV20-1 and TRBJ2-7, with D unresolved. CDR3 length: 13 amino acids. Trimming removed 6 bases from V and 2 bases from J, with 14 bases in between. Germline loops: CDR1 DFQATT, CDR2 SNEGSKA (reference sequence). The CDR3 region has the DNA TGCAGTGCCGTCCCCGGCCAGGCCTACGAGCAGTACTTC. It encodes CSAVPGQAYEQYF.

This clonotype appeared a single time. CDR3 residues: CVCTFSGVRISYEQYF. As DNA, the CDR3 is TGTGTCTGCACTTTCTCCGGGGTCAGGATCTCCTACGAGCAGTACTTC. V and J are TRBV21-1 and TRBJ2-7; no check of the table's D call, TRBD1, against the DNA was made. TRBV21-1 is marked as a pseudogene. The CDR3 loop spans 16 amino acids.

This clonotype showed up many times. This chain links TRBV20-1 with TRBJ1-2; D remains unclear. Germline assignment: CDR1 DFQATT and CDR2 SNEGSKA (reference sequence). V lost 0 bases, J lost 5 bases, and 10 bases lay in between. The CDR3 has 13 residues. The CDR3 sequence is CSARDVPGYGYTF. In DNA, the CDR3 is TGCAGTGCTAGAGATGTTCCTGGGTATGGCTACACCTTC.

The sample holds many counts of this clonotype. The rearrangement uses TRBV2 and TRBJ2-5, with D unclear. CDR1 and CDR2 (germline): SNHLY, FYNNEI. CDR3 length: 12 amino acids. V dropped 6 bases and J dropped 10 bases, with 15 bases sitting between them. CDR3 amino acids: CASSLGSYDQYF. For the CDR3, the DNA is TGTGCCAGCAGCTTAGGTTCTTATGACCAGTACTTC.

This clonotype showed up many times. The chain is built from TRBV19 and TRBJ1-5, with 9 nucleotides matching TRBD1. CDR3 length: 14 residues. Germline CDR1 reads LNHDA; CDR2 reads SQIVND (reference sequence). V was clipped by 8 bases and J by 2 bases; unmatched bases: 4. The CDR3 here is CASCRDRGNQPQHF. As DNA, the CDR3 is TGTGCCAGTTGTAGGGACAGGGGCAATCAGCCCCAGCATTTT.

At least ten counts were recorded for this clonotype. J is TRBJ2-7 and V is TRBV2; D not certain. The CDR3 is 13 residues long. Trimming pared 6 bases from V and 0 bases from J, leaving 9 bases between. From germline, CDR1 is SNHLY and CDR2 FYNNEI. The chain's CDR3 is CASRTGGSYEQYF. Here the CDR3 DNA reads TGTGCCAGCAGAACGGGTGGCTCCTACGAGCAGTACTTC.

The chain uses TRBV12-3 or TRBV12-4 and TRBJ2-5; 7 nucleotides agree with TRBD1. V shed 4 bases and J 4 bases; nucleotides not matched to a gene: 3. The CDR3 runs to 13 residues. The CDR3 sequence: CASSYRQGETQYF. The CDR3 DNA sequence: TGTGCCAGCAGTTATCGACAGGGAGAGACCCAGTACTTC.